This TCR beta chain was identified during a study of OX40 agonist ivuxolimab in advanced cancers. About the full investigation: Ivuxolimab was a fully human IgG2 agonistic monoclonal antibody targeting the costimulatory receptor OX40 (CD134). Peripheral TCRbeta sequencing was intended to test whether TCR sequence diversity was altered and clonal T-cell expansion was caused by ivuxolimab. Partial responses were achieved by three dose-escalation patients, of whom one had hepatocellular carcinoma and two had cutaneous melanoma. Patients were allowed to have had prior anti-PD-1, anti-PD-L1 or anti-CTLA-4 therapy, and around two fifths of the dose-escalation patients had been treated with checkpoint inhibitors. The paper describes the monotherapy dose-escalation part (N of about 52 patients) of the phase I trial of ivuxolimab. Among the approximately 54 dose-escalation patients, 19 had hepatocellular carcinoma, 15 or so melanoma, 9 renal cell carcinoma and 9 head and neck cancer. In the dose-escalation cohort, more than 80% of patients were male, and the mean age was approximately 60 years with a range of about 23 to 79. Intravenous ivuxolimab was administered to patients every 2 weeks at six dose levels: 0.01, 0.1, 0.3, 1.5, 3 and 10 mg/kg. The investigation overall reported the following: Clonal expansion of both CD4+ and CD8+ blood T cells was observed from baseline to week 6 at doses 0.1 to 3.0 mg/kg. In the 0.1-3.0 mg/kg groups, partial responders were among the patients with the lowest normalized peripheral clonal expansion, particularly in CD8+ T cells. After ivuxolimab, CD8+ T cells had more expanded clones than CD4+ T cells on average. The antigen specificity of the peripheral T cells that underwent clonal expansion was not determined. Low levels of normalized T-cell clonal expansion were also seen in some patients who did not respond.

Genomic DNA was extracted from sorted cells for sequencing of the TCRbeta CDR3 region. The immunoSEQ Assay was used to sequence the TCRbeta CDR3 regions. In its TCRdb copy, this immuneACCESS table keeps in-frame sequences only and misses some clones. Where compared with another copy, unresolved V genes explain less than half of these, and the others have no known cause. This sample lists some 80,000 clones; roughly four fifths were detected once. Around 25% of the sample goes to the ten largest clones. As for this clone: Its binding antigen is unknown. Base qualities were left out, and no much larger clone turns up one base away.

V is clipped by 5 bases and J by 6 bases, and the sequence between their germline boundaries is 15 bases long. From cysteine to phenylalanine, the CDR3 is 14 amino acids long. CDR3 DNA is the only sequence kept; it has 42 bases, read in frame from the first base. CDR1 and CDR2, per the germline V gene, are SGHNT and YENEEA. Patients with a history of autoimmune disease or receiving systemic immunosuppression were excluded from the trial. In every dose cohort, peripheral blood was drawn for TCR sequencing at baseline, cycle 4 day 1, and cycle 7 day 1. The samples were taken from a phase I, first-in-human, multicenter, open-label dose-escalation trial of ivuxolimab. Adults with locally advanced or metastatic melanoma, renal cell carcinoma, hepatocellular carcinoma or head and neck squamous cell carcinoma were enrolled in the trial. CD4+ and CD8+ T cells were sorted separately from peripheral blood before TCR sequencing.

The input for sequencing was CD4+ or CD8+ T cells sorted from blood, taken in a trial of the OX40 agonist ivuxolimab. The chain links TRBV11-3 with TRBJ2-3; the D gene is possibly TRBD2, with 5 bases matching. The sequence was obtained from an adult with an advanced solid tumor such as melanoma, head and neck, liver or kidney cancer. The DNA is TGTGCCAGCAGCCCCGGACTGCTAGAGGATACGCAGTATTTT. The encoded protein is CASSPGLLEDTQYF.